This entry lists 18 T cell receptor delta chains sequenced from one sample in a study of gamma-delta T cells after stem cell transplantation. TCRdb re-called the RT-PCR reads using CATT. The table has about 2,500 delta-chain clones, roughly a fifth seen once. The material sequenced was gamma-delta T cells. Every receptor here comes from a human donor. It is not recorded whose cells these are; they may come from a transplant donor.

This clone occurred a few times. This chain joins TRDV2 and TRDJ1; TRDD3 matches at 8 bases. Germline lookup yields CDR1 GEAIGNYY and CDR2 EKD. The J segment lost 0 bases and the V segment lost 3 bases, leaving 14 bases of the junction unmatched. The CDR3 spans 18 residues. CDR3 sequence (DNA): TGTGCCTGTGACCCCCTAAAACTGGGGGTCCCTGACACCGATAAACTCATCTTT. Translating it yields CACDPLKLGVPDTDKLIF.

By frequency in the sample, this clone is medium-sized. CDR3 in amino acids: CACDTLLGDLYTDKLIF. The CDR3 DNA reads as TGTGCCTGTGACACTTTACTGGGGGACCTTTACACCGATAAACTCATCTTT. This chain joins TRDV2 and TRDJ1; TRDD3 matches at 9 bases. The CDR3 loop spans 17 amino acids. The germline gives CDR1 GEAIGNYY, CDR2 EKD. V lost 1 base and J lost 0; bases outside the gene matches: 8.

In the case of this clone: This may be a read error: a much more frequent sequence differs by one nucleotide. Other DNA variants within this sample encode the same CDR3. This chain links TRDV2 with TRDJ1; 9 nucleotides line up with TRDD3. V shed 2 bases, J shed 0 bases, and the junction held 12 bases outside the gene matches. Germline V lookup: CDR1 GEAIGNYY, CDR2 EKD. There are 18 residues in the CDR3. DNA for the CDR3: TGTGCCTGTGACAAACTGGGGGAAAGGTTAGGATACACCGATAAACTCATCTTT. Its protein product is CACDKLGERLGYTDKLIF.

Comment on this clone: One base away lies a much larger clone, so this may be a sequencing read error. The chain links TRDV2 to TRDJ1; 9 nucleotides agree with TRDD3. Per germline, CDR1 GEAIGNYY and CDR2 EKD. Trimming took 3 bases from V and 5 from J; bases not matched to a gene: 12. CDR3 length: 16 residues. The CDR3 DNA follows: TGTGCCTGTGACCACGTGATGGGGGATAAATTGGATAAACTCATCTTT. Encoded protein: CACDHVMGDKLDKLIF.

The gene calls are TRDV2 and TRDJ1; perhaps TRDD3 as D (6 bases). The germline V and J ends were trimmed by 0 bases and 0 bases, with 22 bases remaining between them. The CDR3 contains 19 residues. Germline V gene lookup returns CDR1 GEAIGNYY and CDR2 EKD. CDR3 sequence: CACDTVALLGNRYTDKLIF. The CDR3 DNA is TGTGCCTGTGACACCGTCGCCCTACTGGGAAACCGGTACACCGATAAACTCATCTTT.

About this clone: Translating this DNA gives a protein that differs at residue 11 from the TCRdb one, which belongs to a much larger clone; a read error is likely, and the protein shown is this translation. V and J are TRDV2 and TRDJ1; D gene unclear. The CDR3 spans 16 residues. Germline V gene data show CDR1 as GEAIGNYY and CDR2 as EKD. V was trimmed by 0 bases and J by 4 bases, leaving 17 bases between them. The CDR3 DNA reads TGTGCCTGTGACACCCTAGCTGCGTCGGACAACGATAAACTCATCTTT. It yields the protein CACDTLAASDNDKLIF.

By share, this clone counts as medium-sized (0.01 to 0.1%). Distinct nucleotide sequences in the sample also encode this CDR3. The chain has TRDV2 and TRDJ1; 12 bases are shared with TRDD3. There are 21 residues in the CDR3. V was clipped by 2 bases and J by 3 bases; unmatched bases: 21. CDR1 and CDR2 (germline): GEAIGNYY, EKD. CDR3 DNA sequence: TGTGCCTGTGACATTGTCCTTCCTGGTCTGGGGGATACGGAGGTCTCCGATAAACTCATCTTT. Translated, it gives CACDIVLPGLGDTEVSDKLIF.

In its sample, this clone ranks as medium-sized. The gene calls are TRDV2 and TRDJ1; TRDD3 matches 11 bases. Germline values: CDR1 GEAIGNYY, CDR2 EKD. This CDR3 spans 19 amino acids. V dropped 0 bases and J dropped 0; count of bases not matched to a gene: 11. The CDR3 is CACDTGSLLGDRDTDKLIF. The DNA of the CDR3 is TGTGCCTGTGACACCGGAAGCCTACTGGGGGATAGAGACACCGATAAACTCATCTTT.

This sequence joins TRDV2 and TRDJ1; 10 bases fit TRDD3. Losses at the gene ends were 0 bases for V and 2 bases for J; bases not matched to a gene: 26. The CDR3 extends over 23 amino acids. Germline V lookup: CDR1 GEAIGNYY, CDR2 EKD. CDR3 sequence: CACDTVGSSNEGSVLGDTDKLIF. CDR3 DNA sequence: TGTGCCTGTGACACCGTCGGGTCCTCAAACGAGGGGAGCGTACTGGGGGATACCGATAAACTCATCTTT.

The gene calls are TRDV2 and TRDJ1; possible D gene TRDD3, 6 bases. V was clipped by 3 bases and J by 0 bases, with 19 bases between them. Germline CDR1 reads GEAIGNYY; CDR2 reads EKD. The CDR3 runs to 17 residues. The CDR3 region is CACDPLGGSPHTDKLIF. The CDR3 coding sequence is TGTGCCTGTGACCCGTTGGGGGGCTCCCCCCACACCGATAAACTCATCTTT.

By share, this clone ranks as medium-sized. This chain joins TRDV2 and TRDJ3; 12 bases are a match to TRDD3. Per germline, CDR1 GEAIGNYY and CDR2 EKD. Trimming removed 1 base from V and 0 bases from J; junction bases left unmatched: 12. This CDR3 region has 22 residues. CDR3 residues: CACDTLRLGDTRPSWDTRQMFF. CDR3 nucleotides: TGTGCCTGTGACACTTTGAGGCTGGGGGATACGAGGCCCTCCTGGGACACCCGACAGATGTTTTTC.

A remark on this clone: It differs at one base from a far larger clone, so likely a read error. The V gene is TRDV2, the J gene TRDJ1, with TRDD3 identical over 13 bases. Trimming cost V 0 bases and J 0 bases; bases outside gene matches: 21. The CDR3 has 23 amino acids. The germline CDR1 and CDR2 sequences are GEAIGNYY and EKD. Here the CDR3 DNA reads TGTGCCTGTGACACCCTCGAGCCCCCCTTACTGGGGGATACGCTTCAGTACACCGATAAACTCATCTTT. Translating gives CACDTLEPPLLGDTLQYTDKLIF.

By share of the sample, this clone is medium-sized. V is TRDV2 and J is TRDJ1, with a tentative D call TRDD3 (6 bases). Per the germline V gene, CDR1 is GEAIGNYY and CDR2 is EKD. The CDR3 contains 16 residues. Trimming removed 0 bases from V and 0 bases from J, with 13 bases in between. CDR3 loop: CACDTVGGSYTDKLIF. The CDR3 coding sequence is TGTGCCTGTGACACCGTGGGGGGCTCGTACACCGATAAACTCATCTTT.

As to this clone: TCRdb records a much larger clone's protein for this DNA, with a difference at residue 14 that likely arises from a read error; the protein given is the translation of the DNA. The rearrangement uses TRDV2 and TRDJ1; TRDD3 matches 12 bases. The CDR3 has 17 amino acids. In germline, CDR1 is GEAIGNYY, CDR2 EKD. The chain's CDR3 is CACDTVDTGGYTDTLIF. The CDR3 DNA reads TGTGCCTGTGACACCGTGGATACTGGGGGATACACCGATACACTCATCTTT.

This clone is categorized as medium-sized. Other DNA sequences in the sample encode the same CDR3. J is TRDJ1 and V is TRDV2; 8 bases are shared with TRDD3. Trimming took 0 bases from V and 0 from J; bases not matched to a gene: 2. There are 15 residues in the CDR3. Germline V lookup: CDR1 GEAIGNYY, CDR2 EKD. In nucleotides, the CDR3 is TGTGCCTGTGACACCCTACTGGGGGACACCGATAAACTCATCTTT. Translating it yields CACDTLLGDTDKLIF.

Comment on this clone: A much more abundant neighbour one base away suggests this may be a read error. The genes are TRDV1 and TRDJ1; 9 bases are shared with TRDD3. Trimming cost V 4 bases and J 0 bases; bases outside gene matches: 36. Germline CDR1 TSWWSYY, CDR2 QGS. CDR3 length equals 26 residues. The CDR3 region is CALGGRELPFALLGEPDHQYTDKLIF. CDR3 DNA: TGTGCTCTTGGGGGAAGGGAACTCCCCTTCGCTCTACTGGGGGAGCCCGATCATCAGTACACCGATAAACTCATCTTT.

This clone is medium-sized within its sample. This chain joins TRDV2 and TRDJ1; TRDD3 might be the D (6 bases). This CDR3 spans 15 amino acids. V was clipped by 3 bases and J by 0 bases, with 13 bases between them. CDR1 and CDR2 from the germline V gene are GEAIGNYY and EKD. CDR3 in amino acids: CACDPLGAYTDKLIF. The CDR3 region has the DNA TGTGCCTGTGACCCCTTGGGGGCTTACACCGATAAACTCATCTTT.

Remarks on this clone: This likely reflects a read error, since a far larger clone is one base away. Other DNA sequences in the sample encode the same CDR3. The chain is built from TRDV2 and TRDJ1; 11 nucleotides match TRDD3. This CDR3 spans 17 amino acids. Unmatched junction bases numbered 10, after V lost 0 bases and J lost 5 bases. CDR1 and CDR2 from the germline V gene are GEAIGNYY and EKD. In DNA form, the CDR3 reads TGTGCCTGTGACACCATAGAGGCTGGGGGATACCGTGATAAACTCATCTTT. As protein: CACDTIEAGGYRDKLIF.